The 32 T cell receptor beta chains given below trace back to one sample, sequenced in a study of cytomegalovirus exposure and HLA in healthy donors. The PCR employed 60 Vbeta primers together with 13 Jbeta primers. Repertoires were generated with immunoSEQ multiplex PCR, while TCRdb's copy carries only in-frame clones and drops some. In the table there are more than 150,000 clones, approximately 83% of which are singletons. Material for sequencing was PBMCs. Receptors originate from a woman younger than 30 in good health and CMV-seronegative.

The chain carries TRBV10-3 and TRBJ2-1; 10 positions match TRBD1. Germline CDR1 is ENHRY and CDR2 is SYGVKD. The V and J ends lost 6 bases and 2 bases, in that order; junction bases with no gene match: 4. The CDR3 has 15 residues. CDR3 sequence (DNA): TGTGCCATCAGGGCCGGGACAGGGGCCTACAATGAGCAGTTCTTC. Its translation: CAIRAGTGAYNEQFF.

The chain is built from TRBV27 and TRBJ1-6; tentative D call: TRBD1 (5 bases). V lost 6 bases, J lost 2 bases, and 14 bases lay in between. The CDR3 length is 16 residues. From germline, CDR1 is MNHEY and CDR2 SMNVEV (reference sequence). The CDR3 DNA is TGTGCCAGCAGCCACAGTACAGGCGCCTATAATTCACCCCTCCACTTT. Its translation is CASSHSTGAYNSPLHF.

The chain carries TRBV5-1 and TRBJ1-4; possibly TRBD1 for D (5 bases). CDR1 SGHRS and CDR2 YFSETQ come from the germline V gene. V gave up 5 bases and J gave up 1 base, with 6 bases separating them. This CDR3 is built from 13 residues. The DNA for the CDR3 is TGCGCCAGCAGGGGGCTAACTAATGAAAAACTGTTTTTT. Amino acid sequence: CASRGLTNEKLFF.

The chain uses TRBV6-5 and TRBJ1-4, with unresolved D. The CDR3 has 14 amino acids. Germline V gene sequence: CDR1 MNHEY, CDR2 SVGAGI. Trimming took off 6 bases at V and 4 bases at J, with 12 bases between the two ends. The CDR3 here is CASRRGDNNEKLFF. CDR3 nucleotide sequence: TGTGCCAGCAGGCGAGGCGATAATAATGAAAAACTGTTTTTT.

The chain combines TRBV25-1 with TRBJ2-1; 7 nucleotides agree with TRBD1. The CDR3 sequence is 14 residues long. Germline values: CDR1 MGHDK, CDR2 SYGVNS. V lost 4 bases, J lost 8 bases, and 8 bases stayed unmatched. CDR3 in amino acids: CASSAKRGQDEQFF. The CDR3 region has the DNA TGTGCCAGCAGTGCTAAAAGAGGACAGGATGAGCAGTTCTTC.

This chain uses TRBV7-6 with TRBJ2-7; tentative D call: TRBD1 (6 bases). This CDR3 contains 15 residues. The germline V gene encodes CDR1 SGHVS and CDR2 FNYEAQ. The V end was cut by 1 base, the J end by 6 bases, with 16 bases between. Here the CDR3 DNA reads TGTGCCAGCAGCTTAGGGGTTGCAGGGGTGAGCGAGCAGTACTTC. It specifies CASSLGVAGVSEQYF. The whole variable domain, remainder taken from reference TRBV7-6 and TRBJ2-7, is GAGVSQSPRYKVTKRGQDVALRCDPISGHVSLYWYRQALGQGPEFLTYFNYEAQQDKSGLPNDRFSAERPEGSISTLTIQRTEQRDSAMYRCASSLGVAGVSEQYFGPGTRLTVT.

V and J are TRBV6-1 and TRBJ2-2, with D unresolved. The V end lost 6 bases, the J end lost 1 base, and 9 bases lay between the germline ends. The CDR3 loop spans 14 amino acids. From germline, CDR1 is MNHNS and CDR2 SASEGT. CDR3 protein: CASRPLQNTGELFF. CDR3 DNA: TGTGCCAGCAGACCCTTACAGAACACCGGGGAGCTGTTTTTT.

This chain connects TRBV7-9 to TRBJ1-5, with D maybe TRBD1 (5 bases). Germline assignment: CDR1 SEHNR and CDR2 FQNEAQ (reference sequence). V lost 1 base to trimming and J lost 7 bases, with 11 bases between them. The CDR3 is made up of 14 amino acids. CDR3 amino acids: CASSLDQGGQPQHF. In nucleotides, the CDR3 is TGTGCCAGCAGCTTAGATCAGGGAGGACAGCCCCAGCATTTT.

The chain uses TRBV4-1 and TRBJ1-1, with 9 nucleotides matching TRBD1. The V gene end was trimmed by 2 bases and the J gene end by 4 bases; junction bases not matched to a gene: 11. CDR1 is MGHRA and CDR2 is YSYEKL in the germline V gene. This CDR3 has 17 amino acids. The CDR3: CASSQQTGGPGGTEAFF. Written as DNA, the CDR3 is TGCGCCAGCAGCCAACAGACAGGGGGGCCAGGAGGCACTGAAGCTTTCTTT.

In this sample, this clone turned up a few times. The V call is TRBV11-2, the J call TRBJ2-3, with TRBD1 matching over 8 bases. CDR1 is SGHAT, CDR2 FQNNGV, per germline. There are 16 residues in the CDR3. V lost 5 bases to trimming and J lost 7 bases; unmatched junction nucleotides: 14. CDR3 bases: TGTGCCAGCAGCCCGGTTGGGGCAGGGGGCAGGAATACGCAGTATTTT. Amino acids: CASSPVGAGGRNTQYF.

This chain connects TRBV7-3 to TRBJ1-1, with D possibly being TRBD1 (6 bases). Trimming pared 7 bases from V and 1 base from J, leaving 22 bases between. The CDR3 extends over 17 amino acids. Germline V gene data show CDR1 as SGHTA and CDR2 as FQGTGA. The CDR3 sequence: CASIDRKGPKGNTEAFF. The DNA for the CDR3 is TGTGCCAGCATTGACAGGAAAGGGCCCAAGGGGAACACTGAAGCTTTCTTT.

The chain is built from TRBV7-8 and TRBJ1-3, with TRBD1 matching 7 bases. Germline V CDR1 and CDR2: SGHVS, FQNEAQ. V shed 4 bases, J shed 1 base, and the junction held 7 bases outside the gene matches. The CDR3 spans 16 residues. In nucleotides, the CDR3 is TGTGCCAGCAGCTCTCACAGGGGCGCATCTGGAAACACCATATATTTT. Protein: CASSSHRGASGNTIYF.

Written as DNA, the CDR3 is TGTGCCAGCAGTGAATGGGGGGGTGGCTACGAGCAGTACTTC. Encoded protein: CASSEWGGGYEQYF. The rearrangement joins TRBV2 to TRBJ2-7; 7 bases agree with TRBD2. This CDR3 is 14 amino acids long. Germline V gives CDR1 SNHLY, CDR2 FYNNEI. V shed 2 bases and J 3 bases; nucleotides not matched to a gene: 4.

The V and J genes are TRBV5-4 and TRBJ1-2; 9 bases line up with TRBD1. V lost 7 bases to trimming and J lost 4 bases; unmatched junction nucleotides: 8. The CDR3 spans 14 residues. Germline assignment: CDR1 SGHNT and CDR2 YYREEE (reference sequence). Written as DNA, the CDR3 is TGTGCCAGCGACGAACAGGGGGCCCTCTATGGCTACACCTTC. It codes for CASDEQGALYGYTF.

Written as DNA, the CDR3 is TGTGCCAGCAGTATGACTAGCGGGGGTCTTTTTAGAGAGACCCAGTACTTC. The encoded protein is CASSMTSGGLFRETQYF. The chain has TRBV28 and TRBJ2-5; 12 positions agree with TRBD2. The V gene's germline CDR1 is MDHEN and CDR2 SYDVKM. The CDR3 length is 17 residues. Trimming removed 5 bases from V and 4 bases from J; junction bases left unmatched: 11. Combining the CDR3 with reference TRBV28 and TRBJ2-5 gives the whole variable domain DVKVTQSSRYLVKRTGEKVFLECVQDMDHENMFWYRQDPGLGLRLIYFSYDVKMKEKGDIPEGYSVSREKKERFSLILESASTNQTSMYLCASSMTSGGLFRETQYFGPGTRLLVL.

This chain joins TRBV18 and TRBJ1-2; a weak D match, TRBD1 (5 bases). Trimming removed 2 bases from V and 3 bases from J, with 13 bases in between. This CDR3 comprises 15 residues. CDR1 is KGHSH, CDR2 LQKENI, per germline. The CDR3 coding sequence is TGTGCCAGCTCACCAGCGGGGGGGACCGACTATGGCTACACCTTC. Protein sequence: CASSPAGGTDYGYTF.

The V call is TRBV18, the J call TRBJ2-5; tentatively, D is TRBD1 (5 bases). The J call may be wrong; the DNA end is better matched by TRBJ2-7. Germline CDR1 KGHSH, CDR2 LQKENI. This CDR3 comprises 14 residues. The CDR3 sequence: CASSPREGAYEQYF. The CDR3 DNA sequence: TGTGCCAGCTCACCACGGGAAGGGGCCTACGAGCAGTACTTC.

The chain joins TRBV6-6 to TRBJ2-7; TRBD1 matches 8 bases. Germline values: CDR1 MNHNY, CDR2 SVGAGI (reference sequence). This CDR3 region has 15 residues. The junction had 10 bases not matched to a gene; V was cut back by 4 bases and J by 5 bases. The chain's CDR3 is CASSWKGQGIDEQYF. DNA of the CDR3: TGTGCCAGCAGTTGGAAAGGACAGGGCATTGACGAGCAGTACTTC.

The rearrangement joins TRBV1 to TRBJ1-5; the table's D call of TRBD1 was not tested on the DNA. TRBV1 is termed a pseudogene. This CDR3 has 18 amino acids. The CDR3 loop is CTSSQDRGLTGLNQPQHF. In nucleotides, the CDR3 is TGCACCAGCAGCCAAGATCGGGGACTGACAGGGCTCAATCAGCCCCAGCATTTT.

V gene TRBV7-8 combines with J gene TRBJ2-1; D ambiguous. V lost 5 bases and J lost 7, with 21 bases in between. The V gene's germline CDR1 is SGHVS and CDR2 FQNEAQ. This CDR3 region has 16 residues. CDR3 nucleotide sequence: TGTGCCAGCAGCCCGAGTTCGTGGCCGGCCAGGAATGAGCAGTTCTTC. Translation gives CASSPSSWPARNEQFF.

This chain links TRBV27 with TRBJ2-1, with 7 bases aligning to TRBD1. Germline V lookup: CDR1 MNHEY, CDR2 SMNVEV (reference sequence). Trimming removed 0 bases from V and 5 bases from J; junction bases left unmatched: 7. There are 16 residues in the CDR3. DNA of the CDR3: TGTGCCAGCAGTTTATCCCCCGCCCAGGGGGACAATGAGCAGTTCTTC. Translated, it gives CASSLSPAQGDNEQFF.

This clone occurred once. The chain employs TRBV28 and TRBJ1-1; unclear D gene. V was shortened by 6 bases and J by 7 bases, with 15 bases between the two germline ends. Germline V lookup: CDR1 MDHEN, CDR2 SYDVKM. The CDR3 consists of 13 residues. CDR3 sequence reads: CASRQTATLEAFF. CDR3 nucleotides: TGTGCCAGCAGGCAAACTGCAACCCTTGAAGCTTTCTTT.

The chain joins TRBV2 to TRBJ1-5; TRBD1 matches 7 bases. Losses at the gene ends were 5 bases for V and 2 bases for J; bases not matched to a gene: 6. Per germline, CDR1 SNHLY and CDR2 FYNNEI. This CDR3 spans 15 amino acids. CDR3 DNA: TGTGCCAGCAGTCCTTCAACAGGGGGCAATCAGCCCCAGCATTTT. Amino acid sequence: CASSPSTGGNQPQHF.

This CDR3 reads CASSLVRDAGELFF. CDR3 nucleotides: TGTGCCAGCAGCTTAGTAAGAGATGCCGGGGAGCTGTTTTTT. The gene calls are TRBV7-9 and TRBJ2-2; D is uncertain. Germline V gene lookup returns CDR1 SEHNR and CDR2 FQNEAQ (reference sequence). The V end lost 1 base, the J end lost 6 bases, and 9 bases lay between the germline ends. The length of the CDR3 is 14 residues.

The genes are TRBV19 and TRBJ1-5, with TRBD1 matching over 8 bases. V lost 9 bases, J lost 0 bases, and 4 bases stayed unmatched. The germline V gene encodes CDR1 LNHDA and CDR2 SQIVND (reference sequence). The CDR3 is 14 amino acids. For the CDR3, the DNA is TGTGCCAGCAGACAGGGGCTTAGCAATCAGCCCCAGCATTTT. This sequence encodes CASRQGLSNQPQHF.

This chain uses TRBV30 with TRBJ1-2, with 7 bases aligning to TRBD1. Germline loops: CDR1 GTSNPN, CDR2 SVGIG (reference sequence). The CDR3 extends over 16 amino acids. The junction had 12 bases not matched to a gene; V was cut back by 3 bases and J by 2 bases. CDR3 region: CAWRVFGTDLNYGYTF. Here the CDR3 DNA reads TGTGCCTGGAGGGTCTTCGGGACAGATCTAAACTATGGCTACACCTTC.

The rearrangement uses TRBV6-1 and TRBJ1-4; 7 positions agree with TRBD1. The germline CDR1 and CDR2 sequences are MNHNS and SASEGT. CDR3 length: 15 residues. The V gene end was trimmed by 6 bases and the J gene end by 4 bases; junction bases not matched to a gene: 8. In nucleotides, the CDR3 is TGTGCCAGCAGACTCGACAGGGCGTTTAATGAAAAACTGTTTTTT. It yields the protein CASRLDRAFNEKLFF.

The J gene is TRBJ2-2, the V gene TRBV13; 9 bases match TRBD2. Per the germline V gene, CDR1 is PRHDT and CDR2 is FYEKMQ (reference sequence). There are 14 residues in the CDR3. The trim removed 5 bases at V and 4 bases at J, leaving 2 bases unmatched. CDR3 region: CASSPRGGTGELFF. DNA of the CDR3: TGTGCCAGCAGCCCGCGGGGGGGCACCGGGGAGCTGTTTTTT.

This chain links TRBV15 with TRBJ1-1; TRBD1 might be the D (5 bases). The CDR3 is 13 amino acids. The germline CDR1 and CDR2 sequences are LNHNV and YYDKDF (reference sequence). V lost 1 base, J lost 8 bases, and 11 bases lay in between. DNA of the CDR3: TGTGCCACCAGCAGAGCTGCAGGGTGGGAAGCTTTCTTT. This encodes CATSRAAGWEAFF.

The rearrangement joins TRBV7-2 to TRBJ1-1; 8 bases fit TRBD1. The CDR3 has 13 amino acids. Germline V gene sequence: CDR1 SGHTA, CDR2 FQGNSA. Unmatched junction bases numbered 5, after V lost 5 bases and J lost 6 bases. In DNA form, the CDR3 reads TGTGCCAGCAGCCCACGCAGGGGGCCTGAAGCTTTCTTT. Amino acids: CASSPRRGPEAFF.

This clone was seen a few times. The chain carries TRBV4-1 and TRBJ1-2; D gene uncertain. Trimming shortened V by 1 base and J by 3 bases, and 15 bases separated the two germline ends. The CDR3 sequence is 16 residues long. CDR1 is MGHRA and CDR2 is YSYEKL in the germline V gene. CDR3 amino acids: CASSQGGRRVDYGYTF. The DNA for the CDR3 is TGCGCCAGCAGCCAAGGTGGTCGGCGGGTGGACTATGGCTACACCTTC.

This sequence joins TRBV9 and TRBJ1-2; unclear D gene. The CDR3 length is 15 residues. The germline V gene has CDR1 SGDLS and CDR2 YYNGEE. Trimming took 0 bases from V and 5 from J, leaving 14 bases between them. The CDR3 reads CASSVAVGQEYGYTF. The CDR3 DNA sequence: TGTGCCAGCAGCGTAGCTGTCGGCCAGGAATATGGCTACACCTTC.